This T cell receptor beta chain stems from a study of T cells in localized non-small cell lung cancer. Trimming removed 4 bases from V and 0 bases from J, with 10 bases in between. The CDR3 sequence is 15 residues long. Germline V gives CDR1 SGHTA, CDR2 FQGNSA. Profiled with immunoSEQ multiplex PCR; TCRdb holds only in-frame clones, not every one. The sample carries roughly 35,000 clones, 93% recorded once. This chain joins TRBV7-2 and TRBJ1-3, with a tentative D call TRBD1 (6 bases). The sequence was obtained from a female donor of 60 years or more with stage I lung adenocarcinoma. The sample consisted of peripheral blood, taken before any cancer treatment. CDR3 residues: CASSWTDYSGNTIYF. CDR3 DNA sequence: TGTGCCAGCAGCTGGACAGACTACTCTGGAAACACCATATATTTT.